This TCR beta chain was identified in a study of regulatory and conventional T cells in breast cancer (dated by TCRdb to about 2015). V is pared back by 6 bases and J by 0 bases, with 5 bases lying between the germline termini. CDR1 and CDR2, per the germline V gene (reference sequence), are LGHDT and YNNKEL. The CDR3 numbers 12 residues from cysteine through phenylalanine. Only CDR3 DNA remains: 36 bases, in frame from the first base. The library was made by PCR. TCRdb shows the sequencer as 454 GS FLX Titanium. TCRdb handled the public reads itself, with Q25 trimming in fastp and clone calling in MiXCR, and kept productive beta chains. Rows merge per CDR3 protein into single entries with the most common DNA and genes. This sample comprises some 1,300 distinct CDR3 sequences, about 39% of them detected only once. The ten largest account for around 20% of the sample. On this clonotype: The clone's antigen remains unknown. Base qualities are not recorded, but no much larger clone differs from it by a single base.

Recombination linked TRBV3-1 to TRBJ1-1, with no confident D gene call. The sequence derives from a female donor with breast cancer. What was sequenced was regulatory T cells from blood. The nucleotide sequence reads as follows: TGTGCCAGCAGACATATGAACACTGAAGCTTTCTTT. Translated, this is CASRHMNTEAFF.